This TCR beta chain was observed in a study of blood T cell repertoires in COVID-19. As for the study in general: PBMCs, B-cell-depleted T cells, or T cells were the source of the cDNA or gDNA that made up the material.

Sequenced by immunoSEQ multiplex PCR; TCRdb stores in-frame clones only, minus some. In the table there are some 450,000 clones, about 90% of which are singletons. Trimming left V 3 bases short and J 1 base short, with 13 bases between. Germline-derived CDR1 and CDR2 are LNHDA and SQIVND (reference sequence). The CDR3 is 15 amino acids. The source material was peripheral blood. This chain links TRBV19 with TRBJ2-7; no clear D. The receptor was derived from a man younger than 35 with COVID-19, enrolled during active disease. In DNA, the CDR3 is TGTGCCAGTAGTATCTTCGCACTGTCGTCCTACGAGCAGTACTTC. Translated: CASSIFALSSYEQYF.